The rows below give T cell receptor beta chains drawn from one sample of a study of blood T cell repertoires in COVID-19. Sequencing was performed with immunoSEQ multiplex PCR; in TCRdb, only in-frame clones are kept and a portion is missing. The table lists more than 95,000 clones, 70% to 90% of them singletons. The sample taken for sequencing was peripheral blood. The receptors stem from a human donor in a cohort sampled during active COVID-19. CDR3s include the opening cysteine and the closing phenylalanine or tryptophan. The D gene is left open where the match is weak. Only some rows state a clone size, as once, few, many or a class for expanded clones.

V gene,clone size,J gene,D gene,CDR3 protein,CDR3 DNA
TRBV19,NA,TRBJ2-3,NA,CASRTRGTTDTQYF,TGTGCCAGTAGAACAAGGGGTACCACAGATACGCAGTATTTT
TRBV21-1,NA,TRBJ2-2,NA,CASSTSPNRANTGELFF,TGTGCCAGCAGCACTTCCCCGAACAGGGCGAACACCGGGGAGCTGTTTTTT
TRBV13,NA,TRBJ1-4,NA,CASSSPGQTTNEKLFF,TGTGCCAGCAGCTCCCCGGGACAAACAACTAATGAAAAACTGTTTTTT
TRBV11-2,NA,TRBJ1-4,NA,CASSLVPGGYEIELFF,TGTGCCAGCAGCTTAGTGCCCGGAGGCTACGAGATAGAACTGTTTTTT
TRBV1,NA,TRBJ2-3,NA,CTSSQVIRLRRDTQYF,TGCACCAGCAGCCAAGTCATCAGACTCCGGCGAGATACGCAGTATTTT
TRBV10-2,NA,TRBJ1-1,NA,CASGGTVNTEAFF,TGCGCCAGCGGGGGGACGGTGAACACTGAAGCTTTCTTT
TRBV28,once,TRBJ1-4,TRBD1,CASTLQTGGREKLFF,TGTGCCAGCACCTTACAGACAGGGGGCCGTGAAAAACTGTTTTTT
TRBV6-6,NA,TRBJ2-7,TRBD2,CASTSAGGGNYEQYF,TGTGCCAGCACCTCCGCGGGAGGGGGGAACTACGAGCAGTACTTC
TRBV3-1/TRBV3-2,once,TRBJ1-3,TRBD1,CASSQGQGYTIYF,TGTGCCAGCAGCCAAGGACAGGGGTACACCATATATTTT
TRBV11-2,NA,TRBJ2-7,TRBD1,CASSLGAGTGSTYEQYF,TGTGCCAGCAGCTTGGGGGCCGGGACAGGGAGTACCTACGAGCAGTACTTC
TRBV30,once,TRBJ2-7,TRBD2,CAWSVAGVAYEQYF,TGTGCCTGGAGTGTTGCGGGGGTGGCCTACGAGCAGTACTTC
TRBV6-6,NA,TRBJ2-1,NA,CASSWSGSSYNEQFF,TGTGCCAGCAGCTGGAGCGGGTCCTCCTACAATGAGCAGTTCTTC
TRBV6-2/TRBV6-3,NA,TRBJ2-4,TRBD2,CASSNSGGAGNIQYF,TGTGCCAGCAGTAATAGCGGGGGGGCTGGAAACATTCAGTACTTC
TRBV5-6,NA,TRBJ2-5,NA,CASRRRQETQYF,TGTGCCAGCCGGCGGCGCCAAGAGACCCAGTACTTC
TRBV27,NA,TRBJ2-7,NA,CASSQTVSSGTYEQYF,TGTGCCAGCAGCCAAACCGTTAGCTCAGGGACCTACGAGCAGTACTTC
TRBV30,NA,TRBJ1-3,NA,CAWSVQVSGNTIYF,TGTGCCTGGAGTGTACAGGTCTCTGGAAACACCATATATTTT
TRBV9,NA,TRBJ2-2,TRBD2,CASSARGGPTGELFF,TGTGCCAGCAGCGCCCGGGGGGGCCCCACCGGGGAGCTGTTTTTT
TRBV5-1,NA,TRBJ1-1,TRBD1,CASSATGIGTEAFF,TGCGCCAGCAGCGCGACAGGGATAGGCACTGAAGCTTTCTTT
TRBV4-1,NA,TRBJ2-7,TRBD2,CASSRGGGVPLAGPYEQYF,TGCGCCAGCAGCCGAGGAGGGGGGGTCCCACTAGCGGGCCCCTACGAGCAGTACTTC
TRBV3-1/TRBV3-2,NA,TRBJ1-1,NA,CASSQVQVSRGEAFF,TGTGCCAGCAGCCAAGTTCAGGTGTCGCGTGGTGAAGCTTTCTTT
TRBV25-1,NA,TRBJ1-5,NA,CASSEHQTNQPQHF,TGTGCCAGCAGTGAACATCAAACAAATCAGCCCCAGCATTTT
TRBV11-2,NA,TRBJ2-3,TRBD2,CASSSLGRAGGPSTDTQYF,TGTGCCAGCAGCTCCCTTGGTAGAGCGGGAGGCCCTAGCACAGATACGCAGTATTTT
TRBV7-8,NA,TRBJ2-1,TRBD2,CASSTRLAGVNEQFF,TGTGCCAGCAGCACGCGACTAGCGGGGGTCAATGAGCAGTTCTTC
TRBV4-1,NA,TRBJ2-1,NA,CASSRLILKGGGTYNEQFF,TGCGCCAGCAGCCGCCTTATATTAAAGGGAGGGGGTACCTACAATGAGCAGTTCTTC